This T cell receptor (beta chain) was observed in a study of post-analysis software for immune sequencing data (dated by TCRdb to between 2015 and 2016). Background for the entire study: Relapsing-remitting, secondary progressive and progressive-relapsing multiple sclerosis were recorded as disease courses, and subtype annotation was lacking for some patients. The patient repertoires were set against 10 to 11 previously published healthy control repertoires from donors whose ages ranged from roughly 6 to 25 years. A subset of samples was prepared in parallel using single-end sample barcoding, then pooled and co-amplified after Illumina adapter ligation. Study-wide conclusions, independent of this receptor: Multiple sclerosis patients had significantly lower normalized Chao1 diversity than controls, a result that suggests substantial peripheral T-cell clonal expansion. The control group was slightly older than the multiple sclerosis patient group. Direct clustering with F measure revealed strong co-clustering of samples prepared in the same batch, which led to a batch-effect correction.

The library was obtained by PCR. Sequencer: Illumina HiSeq 2500. Unique molecular identifiers were incorporated into TCR beta cDNA libraries to reduce PCR and sequencing biases. Per 1 to 10 million input T cells, approximately 500,000 cDNA molecules were obtained, such that each molecule approximated one T cell. Patient libraries were prepared and sequenced with the same protocol used for the earlier healthy control dataset. Within a given batch, samples were prepared together, multiplexed and sequenced on the same HiSeq lane. For the original study's pipeline: MIGEC was used to process the raw barcoded reads, and molecular identifier groups with only a single read were discarded before consensus assembly and CDR3 extraction. VDJtools was used for post-analysis of the clonotype tables, and diversity was normalized by down-sampling every dataset to the size of the smallest sample. To correct batch-related cross-sample contamination, repertoire overlap clustering matched CDR3 amino acid sequences but not nucleotide sequences. TCRdb cleaned the public reads at Q25 with fastp, built clones with MiXCR and kept in-frame beta chains. Rows are combined by CDR3 protein, so each entry shows the most common genes and DNA. The V and J calls were not made by the authors but by TCRdb's processing. This sample gives approximately 630,000 distinct CDR3 sequences in total; roughly three fifths of them show up just once. The ten largest make up about 10% of the sample.

To demonstrate the VDJtools post-analysis software, the study profiled TCR beta repertoires from the peripheral blood of 10 to 15 young patients with multiple sclerosis. The multiple sclerosis patients were children and adolescents ranging in age from 6 to 15 years. Comments on this clonotype: The antigen this receptor binds is unknown. Base qualities are not at hand, and no much larger clone is one base apart.

Sequenced input: blood. This TCR was sampled from a girl aged 2 to 10 with multiple sclerosis.

The DNA is TGTGCCAGCAGTTTCGGGGCAGACCAAGAGACCCAGTACTTC. This is translated as CASSFGADQETQYF. The V and J genes are TRBV12-3 or TRBV12-4 and TRBJ2-4; the D element could tentatively be TRBD1 or TRBD2, as 5 bases agree for each. The DNA end is more similar to TRBJ2-5, so the J call may be wrong. The CDR3 sequence holds 14 residues, the cysteine and phenylalanine included. Of the read, only the CDR3 DNA is kept; its 42 bases are in frame from base 1.